This is a list of T cell receptor beta chains from one sample in a study of T-cell reconstitution after alpha-beta-depleted transplantation in children. TCRdb processed the PCR reads anew with MiXCR; each CDR3 protein has one entry. The data contain about 230,000 distinct CDR3 sequences, over 9.5% of them singletons. This sample comprised PBMCs from the stem cell graft donor, obtained from the stem cell graft. The source of these receptors is a human donor who donated a stem cell graft to a child with SCID. The CDR3 runs from the conserved cysteine through the conserved F or W. The D gene is left open where the match is weak. Size tells how often a clone was seen (once, few, many) or the class of an expanded clone, and some rows leave it out.

v_call	j_call	clone_size	cdr3_length	d_call	cdr3_aa	cdr3_nt
TRBV10-3	TRBJ1-1	many	13	-	CAIRTQGNTEAFF	TGTGCCATCAGGACACAGGGGAACACTGAAGCTTTCTTT
TRBV7-9	TRBJ1-1	many	14	-	CASSLGMGNTEAFF	TGTGCCAGCAGCTTAGGTATGGGCAACACTGAAGCTTTCTTT
TRBV5-1	TRBJ1-1	many	16	-	CASTLEGVRGNTEAFF	TGCGCCAGCACTCTAGAAGGGGTAAGAGGGAACACTGAAGCTTTCTTT
TRBV7-2	TRBJ2-3	many	14	TRBD2	CASSWTSRTDTQYF	TGTGCCAGCAGTTGGACTAGCAGGACAGATACGCAGTATTTT
TRBV7-2	TRBJ2-3	many	16	TRBD2	CASSPTSGGVTDTQYF	TGTGCCAGCAGCCCGACTAGCGGGGGGGTCACAGATACGCAGTATTTT
TRBV10-3	TRBJ2-7	many	15	-	CAISEEGGSSYEQYF	TGTGCCATCAGTGAGGAAGGGGGGAGCTCCTACGAGCAGTACTTC
TRBV20-1	TRBJ2-4	many	15	TRBD2	CSASFGGVAKNIQYF	TGCAGTGCTAGTTTCGGGGGGGTAGCCAAAAACATTCAGTACTTC
TRBV7-9	TRBJ2-3	many	14	-	CASSLYRDTDTQYF	TGTGCCAGCAGCTTATATCGGGACACAGATACGCAGTATTTT
TRBV9	TRBJ2-2	many	15	-	CASSAEGGNTGELFF	TGTGCCAGCAGCGCCGAGGGTGGTAACACCGGGGAGCTGTTTTTT
TRBV5-1	TRBJ2-3	many	19	TRBD2	CASSSSRPERGDMVDTQYF	TGCGCCAGCAGCAGCTCCCGGCCTGAGCGGGGGGATATGGTAGATACGCAGTATTTT
TRBV6-5	TRBJ1-3	many	15	-	CASSPKIGRGNTIYF	TGTGCCAGCAGTCCCAAAATAGGCCGCGGAAACACCATATATTTT
TRBV7-6	TRBJ2-7	many	13	-	CASSEGGSYEQYF	TGTGCCAGCAGCGAAGGGGGCTCCTACGAGCAGTACTTC
TRBV10-1	TRBJ1-1	many	13	-	CASSPGTATEAFF	TGCGCCAGCAGCCCCGGGACGGCAACTGAAGCTTTCTTT
TRBV4-1	TRBJ2-2	many	18	TRBD2	CASSQEGGRGYLTGELFF	TGCGCCAGCAGCCAAGAGGGAGGGAGAGGGTACCTAACCGGGGAGCTGTTTTTT
TRBV10-3	TRBJ2-3	many	14	-	CAIKREPRTDTQYF	TGTGCCATCAAACGCGAACCTCGCACAGATACGCAGTATTTT
TRBV5-4	TRBJ1-2	once	15	-	CASSPWRPGSYGYTF	TGTGCCAGCAGCCCCTGGCGGCCAGGGAGTTATGGCTACACCTTC
TRBV11-2	TRBJ2-3	many	13	-	CASSWDPTDTQYF	TGTGCCAGCAGCTGGGACCCCACAGATACGCAGTATTTT
TRBV12-3/TRBV12-4	TRBJ2-3	few	13	-	CASVGTSTDTQYF	TGTGCCAGCGTAGGGACTAGCACAGATACGCAGTATTTT
TRBV7-9	TRBJ2-5	-	15	-	CASSFGGGAEETQYF	TGTGCCAGCAGCTTCGGAGGGGGTGCTGAAGAGACCCAGTACTTC
TRBV9	TRBJ2-2	many	13	-	CASSAQRDGELFF	TGTGCCAGCAGCGCACAAAGGGACGGGGAGCTGTTTTTT
TRBV6-5	TRBJ1-1	many	13	-	CASSYGGGTEAFF	TGTGCCAGCAGTTATGGGGGGGGCACTGAAGCTTTCTTT
TRBV4-3	TRBJ2-5	many	15	TRBD1	CASSHLGTGQETQYF	TGCGCCAGCAGCCATCTCGGGACAGGTCAAGAGACCCAGTACTTC
TRBV12-3/TRBV12-4	TRBJ1-1	-	13	-	CASSLARGAEAFF	TGTGCCAGCAGTTTGGCCAGGGGTGCAGAAGCTTTCTTT
TRBV20-1	TRBJ2-2	many	15	TRBD1	CSARRQGGNTGELFF	TGCAGTGCTAGGAGACAGGGGGGGAACACCGGGGAGCTGTTTTTT
TRBV4-2	TRBJ2-7	few	16	TRBD1	CASSPDRGGGMYEQYF	TGTGCCAGCAGCCCGGACAGGGGGGGGGGTATGTACGAGCAGTACTTC
TRBV27	TRBJ2-7	many	14	-	CASSLEEGSYEQYF	TGTGCCAGCAGTTTAGAGGAGGGATCCTACGAGCAGTACTTC
TRBV20-1	TRBJ1-2	many	13	-	CSAAFQGGYGYTF	TGCAGTGCTGCGTTCCAGGGAGGTTATGGCTACACCTTC
TRBV12-3/TRBV12-4	TRBJ2-1	many	16	-	CASSLAYGGDYNEQFF	TGTGCCAGCAGTTTAGCGTATGGCGGGGACTACAATGAGCAGTTCTTC
TRBV7-6	TRBJ2-7	many	13	-	CASSLALGNEQYF	TGTGCCAGCAGCTTAGCATTGGGGAACGAGCAGTACTTC
TRBV7-2	TRBJ1-4	many	13	-	CASSLAGQEKLFF	TGTGCCAGCAGCTTAGCTGGACAGGAAAAACTGTTTTTT
TRBV5-1	TRBJ1-6	many	16	-	CASSLGVGGLNSPLHF	TGCGCCAGCAGCTTGGGGGTAGGGGGACTGAATTCACCCCTCCACTTT
TRBV6-1	TRBJ1-1	few	14	-	CASSERGGNTEAFF	TGTGCCAGCAGTGAAAGGGGAGGGAACACTGAAGCTTTCTTT